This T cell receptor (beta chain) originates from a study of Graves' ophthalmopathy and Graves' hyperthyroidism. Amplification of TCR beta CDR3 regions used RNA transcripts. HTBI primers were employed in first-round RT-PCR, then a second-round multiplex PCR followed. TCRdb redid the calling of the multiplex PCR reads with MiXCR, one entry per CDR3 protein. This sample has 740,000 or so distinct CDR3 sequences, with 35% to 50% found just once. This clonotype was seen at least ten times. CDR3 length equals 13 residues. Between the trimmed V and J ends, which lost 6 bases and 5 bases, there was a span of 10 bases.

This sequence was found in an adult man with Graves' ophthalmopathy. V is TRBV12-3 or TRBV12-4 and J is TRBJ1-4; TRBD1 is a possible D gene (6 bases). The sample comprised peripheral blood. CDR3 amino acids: CASRHTGNEKLFF. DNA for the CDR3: TGTGCCAGCAGACACACAGGGAATGAAAAACTGTTTTTT.